These 28 T cell receptor beta chains originate from one sample sequenced in a study of early T cells in non-severe SARS-CoV-2 infection. A single record per CDR3 protein comes from TCRdb applying MiXCR to the 5' RACE reads. The sample has 70,000 to 95,000 distinct CDR3 sequences, roughly 10% seen once. What was sequenced was whole blood. These receptors were obtained from an adult who was a healthcare worker with PCR-confirmed SARS-CoV-2 infection or an uninfected control (not recorded which).

The rearrangement uses TRBV6-2 or TRBV6-3 and TRBJ2-4; D not certain. Germline CDR1 and CDR2: MNHEY and SVGEGT. The CDR3 runs 13 residues. The germline V and J ends were trimmed by 4 bases and 6 bases, with 10 bases remaining between them. CDR3 in DNA: TGTGCCAGCAGTTCCGCCGACCGAAACATTCAGTACTTC. It is translated as CASSSADRNIQYF.

This clonotype has a count of ten or more. The chain couples TRBV20-1 to TRBJ1-6, with 7 bases that match TRBD1. This CDR3 comprises 15 residues. V shed 0 bases, J shed 5 bases, and the junction held 4 bases outside the gene matches. CDR1 DFQATT and CDR2 SNEGSKA come from the germline V gene (reference sequence). CDR3 amino acids: CSARDRTGDNSPLHF. The CDR3 bases are TGCAGTGCTAGAGATCGAACAGGGGATAATTCACCCCTCCACTTT.

There are a few counts of this clonotype. The genes are TRBV4-1 and TRBJ1-1; 10 positions match TRBD1. Germline V CDR1 and CDR2: MGHRA, YSYEKL. The CDR3 consists of 16 residues. V was pared by 4 bases and J by 0 bases, with 5 bases of the junction left unmatched. In nucleotides, the CDR3 is TGCGCCAGCAGCCCCGACAGGGGGCGGATGAACACTGAAGCTTTCTTT. Protein sequence: CASSPDRGRMNTEAFF.

This clonotype was observed a handful of times. The CDR3 spells CASRTGGSYNEQFF. The CDR3 coding sequence is TGTGCCAGCCGTACAGGGGGCTCCTACAATGAGCAGTTCTTC. The chain has TRBV5-4 and TRBJ2-1; 8 bases are shared with TRBD1. After removal of 7 bases from V and 0 bases from J, the junction contained 3 bases not matched to a gene. Looked up from germline, CDR1 is SGHNT and CDR2 is YYREEE (reference sequence). CDR3 length: 14 residues.

This clonotype was counted ten times or more. The chain combines TRBV5-5 with TRBJ1-4; D is undetermined. The germline V gene encodes CDR1 SGHKS and CDR2 YYEKEE (reference sequence). This CDR3 comprises 14 residues. V lost 3 bases and J lost 8, with 14 bases in between. DNA for the CDR3: TGTGCCAGCAGCTCCTTCGATGGCAGCGAAAAACTGTTTTTT. Protein sequence: CASSSFDGSEKLFF.

This clonotype was observed a few times. CDR3 loop: CASSPGDISEKLFF. As DNA, the CDR3 is TGTGCCAGTAGTCCCGGGGACATTAGCGAAAAACTGTTTTTT. V and J are TRBV19 and TRBJ1-4; perhaps TRBD1 as D (6 bases). CDR1 is LNHDA and CDR2 is SQIVND in the germline V gene (reference sequence). Trimming removed 5 bases from V and 8 bases from J, with 15 bases in between. This CDR3 region has 14 residues.

This clonotype has ten or more counts. The chain couples TRBV6-6 to TRBJ2-7; weak D call: TRBD2 (5 bases). V was pared by 5 bases and J by 2 bases, with 13 bases between. Germline loops: CDR1 MNHNY, CDR2 SVGAGI (reference sequence). The CDR3 has 14 residues. The CDR3 is CASSLRTSPYEQYF. CDR3 DNA: TGTGCCAGCAGTCTACGGACTTCTCCCTACGAGCAGTACTTC.

This clonotype was seen many times. A read error may account for a junction end that differs from germline. The chain recombines TRBV4-3 with TRBJ1-5, with D uncertain. Germline V CDR1 and CDR2: LGHNA, YSLEER. The CDR3 is made up of 15 amino acids. This chain's CDR3 is CASSQELVPNHPQHF. CDR3 DNA: TGCGCCAGCAGCCAAGAGTTGGTCCCCAATCACCCCCAGCATTTT.

This clonotype appeared many times. The chain recombines TRBV6-6 with TRBJ2-1; 7 bases match TRBD2. The trim removed 2 bases at V and 6 bases at J, leaving 10 bases unmatched. Per the germline V gene, CDR1 is MNHNY and CDR2 is SVGAGI (reference sequence). The CDR3 spans 16 residues. The CDR3 is CASSYPTSLSGNEQFF. For the CDR3, the DNA is TGTGCCAGCAGTTACCCGACTAGCCTTTCGGGCAATGAGCAGTTCTTC.

The chain is built from TRBV24-1 and TRBJ2-5; TRBD2 is a possible D gene (6 bases). The germline gives CDR1 KGHDR, CDR2 SFDVKD. Trimming removed 4 bases from V and 10 bases from J, with 15 bases in between. The CDR3 runs to 13 residues. CDR3 sequence (DNA): TGTGCCACCAGTGACGATCGTTTCGGGGGCCAGTACTTC. It encodes CATSDDRFGGQYF.

This clonotype was detected ten times or more. This chain connects TRBV7-9 to TRBJ1-1; 9 bases align to TRBD1. Per germline, CDR1 SEHNR and CDR2 FQNEAQ (reference sequence). After removal of 5 bases from V and 3 bases from J, the junction contained 13 bases not matched to a gene. This CDR3 has 17 amino acids. Here the CDR3 DNA reads TGTGCCAGCAGCGCCGGGACAGGGTACGGGCTTTACACTGAAGCTTTCTTT. It specifies CASSAGTGYGLYTEAFF.

The rearrangement uses TRBV12-3 or TRBV12-4 and TRBJ1-4; 8 bases are a match to TRBD1. The CDR3 spans 16 residues. The V gene end was trimmed by 6 bases and the J gene end by 6 bases; junction bases not matched to a gene: 12. The CDR3 bases are TGTGCCAGCAGCTATTTTTTGACAGGGGAGGATGAAAAACTGTTTTTT. Its protein is CASSYFLTGEDEKLFF.

Ten or more counts support this clonotype. The CDR3 nucleotides are TGTGCCAGCAGAAGGGACAGGGGGGCTGCTGGGGCCAACGTCCTGACTTTC. It codes for CASRRDRGAAGANVLTF. This chain connects TRBV5-6 to TRBJ2-6; 11 bases are shared with TRBD1. The CDR3 length is 17 residues. Germline CDR1 SGHDT, CDR2 YYEEEE. Trimming took 5 bases from V and 2 from J; bases not matched to a gene: 6.

V and J are TRBV12-3 or TRBV12-4 and TRBJ2-3; TRBD1 matches 9 bases. The trim removed 5 bases at V and 5 bases at J, leaving 8 bases unmatched. The CDR3 has 15 residues. This chain's CDR3 is CASSPRQGEVDTQYF. CDR3 bases: TGTGCCAGCAGTCCCCGACAGGGGGAAGTAGATACGCAGTATTTT.

This clonotype was counted many times. The rearrangement uses TRBV28 and TRBJ2-7; the D is unclear. The CDR3 covers 14 residues. The germline V gene encodes CDR1 MDHEN and CDR2 SYDVKM. Trimming stripped 5 bases from V and 0 bases from J, with 11 bases between. The CDR3 sequence: CASSLTPVSYEQYF. CDR3 DNA sequence: TGTGCCAGCAGTCTGACACCAGTCTCCTACGAGCAGTACTTC.

This clonotype was recorded at least ten times. The chain links TRBV20-1 to TRBJ2-7; TRBD1 matches at 9 bases. This CDR3 spans 15 amino acids. V lost 6 bases and J lost 2; bases outside the gene matches: 11. CDR1 is DFQATT, CDR2 SNEGSKA, per germline (reference sequence). In DNA form, the CDR3 reads TGCAGTGCAATAGAGGGGACAGGGAACCCCTACGAGCAGTACTTC. Translation: CSAIEGTGNPYEQYF.

The gene calls are TRBV9 and TRBJ2-4; TRBD1 matches 7 bases. V lost 0 bases, J lost 8 bases, and 11 bases stayed unmatched. CDR1 and CDR2 from the germline V gene are SGDLS and YYNGEE. The CDR3 loop spans 16 amino acids. CDR3 in DNA: TGTGCCAGCAGCGTAGGGGGCGAGGGGGCCTGGGACATTCAGTACTTC. Its protein product is CASSVGGEGAWDIQYF.

This clonotype has just a few counts. The rearrangement joins TRBV20-1 to TRBJ2-5; D may be TRBD2 (6 bases). Germline V gene sequence: CDR1 DFQATT, CDR2 SNEGSKA (reference sequence). The CDR3 sequence is 14 residues long. The ends were cut back, 3 bases at V and 5 bases at J, with 16 bases in the middle. CDR3 residues: CSARGWEAQETQYF. In DNA form, the CDR3 reads TGCAGTGCTAGGGGCTGGGAGGCCCAGGAGACCCAGTACTTC.

The V and J genes are TRBV7-8 and TRBJ1-2, with D unresolved. The CDR3 length is 15 residues. Germline V gene lookup returns CDR1 SGHVS and CDR2 FQNEAQ. Trimming pared 5 bases from V and 4 bases from J, leaving 17 bases between. CDR3 protein: CASSPEYTQPYGYTF. DNA of the CDR3: TGTGCCAGCAGCCCGGAATACACCCAGCCCTATGGCTACACCTTC.

The rearrangement links TRBV19 to TRBJ2-1; D not resolved. The CDR3 covers 11 residues. V lost 4 bases to trimming and J lost 9 bases, with 7 bases between them. CDR1 and CDR2 (germline): LNHDA, SQIVND (reference sequence). The CDR3 region is CASSNGGEQFF. CDR3 sequence (DNA): TGTGCCAGTAGTAACGGTGGTGAGCAGTTCTTC.

This clonotype was detected many times. The chain carries TRBV5-1 and TRBJ1-1, with D perhaps matching TRBD1 (5 bases). The germline V gene has CDR1 SGHRS and CDR2 YFSETQ. This CDR3 is 14 amino acids long. Trimming pared 3 bases from V and 5 bases from J, leaving 14 bases between. This CDR3 reads CASSSFGTVTEAFF. CDR3 nucleotide sequence: TGCGCCAGCAGCTCGTTTGGGACGGTGACTGAAGCTTTCTTT. Full variable domain (rest looked up from reference TRBV5-1 and TRBJ1-1): KAGVTQTPRYLIKTRGQQVTLSCSPISGHRSVSWYQQTPGQGLQFLFEYFSETQRNKGNFPGRFSGRQFSNSRSEMNVSTLELGDSALYLCASSSFGTVTEAFFGQGTRLTVV.

This clonotype was detected a few times. CDR3 DNA: TGTGCCAGTAGCGCTCGGACTAGCGGACAAACCGGGGAGCTGTTTTTT. It encodes CASSARTSGQTGELFF. The V gene is TRBV19, the J gene TRBJ2-2, with 10 bases that match TRBD2. After removal of 6 bases from V and 5 bases from J, the junction contained 9 bases not matched to a gene. The CDR3 loop spans 16 amino acids. The germline V gene encodes CDR1 LNHDA and CDR2 SQIVND (reference sequence).

This clonotype has a count of ten or more. The V and J genes are TRBV29-1 and TRBJ1-5; a weak D match, TRBD1 (5 bases). The germline CDR1 and CDR2 sequences are SQVTM and ANQGSEA. V lost 5 bases and J lost 2, with 13 bases in between. This CDR3 comprises 14 residues. CDR3 region: CSVSKGSGNQPQHF. The CDR3 coding sequence is TGCAGCGTTTCAAAGGGGAGTGGCAATCAGCCCCAGCATTTT.

The chain joins TRBV6-2 or TRBV6-3 to TRBJ2-7; weak D call: TRBD1 (5 bases). Looked up from germline, CDR1 is MNHEY and CDR2 is SVGEGT. Trimming left V 4 bases short and J 2 bases short, with 15 bases between. The CDR3 has 15 amino acids. The CDR3 loop is CASSSGLAPTYEQYF. The CDR3 region has the DNA TGTGCCAGCAGTTCAGGGTTGGCCCCGACCTACGAGCAGTACTTC.

This clonotype was counted many times. The genes are TRBV5-4 and TRBJ2-3; D unclear. The length of the CDR3 is 15 residues. Per germline, CDR1 SGHNT and CDR2 YYREEE (reference sequence). V lost 4 bases and J 1 base, leaving 13 bases between the germline ends. The CDR3: CASSAPTPRTDTQYF. CDR3 nucleotide sequence: TGTGCCAGCAGCGCACCGACACCACGCACAGATACGCAGTATTTT.

This clonotype has a count of ten or more. The chain has TRBV5-6 and TRBJ1-2, with D maybe TRBD1 (6 bases). Trimming removed 6 bases from V and 3 bases from J, with 18 bases in between. The CDR3 covers 15 residues. From germline, CDR1 is SGHDT and CDR2 YYEEEE. CDR3 DNA: TGTGCCAGCACCATCTTGGGGGGCGGCGACTATGGCTACACCTTC. Amino acids: CASTILGGGDYGYTF.

The sample holds many counts of this clonotype. The genes are TRBV7-9 and TRBJ2-7; D call uncertain. The V gene lost 1 base and the J gene lost 1 base, with 11 bases spanning the gap. Germline CDR1 is SEHNR and CDR2 is FQNEAQ (reference sequence). This CDR3 contains 15 residues. Written as DNA, the CDR3 is TGTGCCAGCAGCTTAGGTAGGGAACGGTCCTACGAGCAGTACTTC. It specifies CASSLGRERSYEQYF. The whole variable domain, filled in from reference TRBV7-9 and TRBJ2-7, reads DTGVSQNPRHKITKRGQNVTFRCDPISEHNRLYWYRQTLGQGPEFLTYFQNEAQLEKSRLLSDRFSAERPKGSFSTLEIQRTEQGDSAMYLCASSLGRERSYEQYFGPGTRLTVT.

DNA of the CDR3: TGTGCCAGCAGCCCGAGAAAGCGGGGGGCCTACAATGAGCAGTTCTTC. Translation gives CASSPRKRGAYNEQFF. The chain couples TRBV7-2 to TRBJ2-1, with TRBD2 identical over 9 bases. The CDR3 spans 16 residues. The V segment lost 5 bases and the J segment 2 bases; nucleotides outside the gene matches: 7. From germline, CDR1 is SGHTA and CDR2 FQGNSA.